One and the same sample provided the 8 T cell receptor beta chains below, sequenced in a study of T-cell memory formation after mild COVID-19 (dated by TCRdb to the early 2020s). Libraries were constructed by 5' RACE. The listed sequencing device is Illumina NovaSeq 6000. TCRdb trimmed the raw reads at Q25, called clones with MiXCR and kept productive beta chains. Rows are unified per CDR3 protein, each entry keeping the most common DNA and genes. For this sample the table gives about 470,000 distinct CDR3 sequences, of which 20% to 25% were detected only once. Approximately 13% of the sample lies in the top ten. The sequenced material came from PBMCs or a T cell subset sorted from them (not recorded which). These receptors all stem from an adult woman who had mild COVID-19 (a few samples of this study predate the infection). The sample titles of this study are shuffled in the database, so cell type and time point are left out; the donor was told from shared clones.

This clonotype appeared a few times. This sequence joins TRBV14 and TRBJ2-1; 13 bases line up with TRBD2. CDR3 size: 14 residues. Unmatched junction bases numbered 0, after V lost 1 base and J lost 9 bases. The germline V gene has CDR1 SGHDN and CDR2 FVKESK. The CDR3 spells CASSQGTSGSEQFF. CDR3 nucleotides: TGTGCCAGCAGCCAAGGGACTAGCGGGAGTGAGCAGTTCTTC.

This clonotype was counted a single time. This chain joins TRBV3-1 and TRBJ2-1, with D perhaps TRBD1 (5 bases). This CDR3 spans 13 amino acids. Trimming took 3 bases from V and 7 from J, leaving 10 bases between them. Germline V gives CDR1 LGHDT, CDR2 YNNKEL (reference sequence). CDR3 bases: TGTGCCAGCAGCCAGGGGCGTAGGAATGAGCAGTTCTTC. Amino acid sequence: CASSQGRRNEQFF.

In this sample, this clonotype turned up once. This chain links TRBV6-2 or TRBV6-3 with TRBJ2-1, with 10 positions matching TRBD2. Germline trimming cut 2 bases from V and 5 bases from J; bases unmatched to any gene: 6. The CDR3 is made up of 16 amino acids. Germline V gives CDR1 MNHEY, CDR2 SVGEGT. The CDR3 spells CASSYPTSGINNEQFF. Written as DNA, the CDR3 is TGTGCCAGCAGTTACCCCACTAGCGGGATTAACAATGAGCAGTTCTTC.

This clonotype was observed a handful of times. V gene TRBV20-1 combines with J gene TRBJ1-1; D perhaps matches TRBD1 (5 bases). CDR3 length equals 15 residues. V shed 1 base and J shed 7 bases, with 19 bases lying between them. The V gene's germline CDR1 is DFQATT and CDR2 SNEGSKA (reference sequence). Here the CDR3 reads CSARVRFQGKLEAFF. The CDR3 nucleotides are TGCAGTGCTAGAGTCCGCTTCCAGGGTAAACTTGAAGCTTTCTTT.

As for this clonotype: Relative to the germline gene, one junction end is altered; a read error may explain this. V gene TRBV12-3 or TRBV12-4 combines with J gene TRBJ2-6; 12 nucleotides agree with TRBD1. This CDR3 spans 20 amino acids. The CDR3 nucleotides read TGTGCCAGCAGTTCGGGTACACCGGGACAGGGGGCTTCTGGGGCCAACGTCCTGATTTTC. Its translation is CASSSGTPGQGASGANVLIF.

This clonotype was counted between two and nine times. V gene TRBV15 combines with J gene TRBJ2-7; 8 bases map to TRBD1. With 1 base clipped from V and 1 base from J, the junction kept 0 bases outside the gene matches. The length of the CDR3 is 14 residues. Germline CDR1 LNHNV, CDR2 YYDKDF (reference sequence). CDR3 residues: CATSRGQGSYEQYF. CDR3 nucleotide sequence: TGTGCCACCAGCAGAGGACAGGGGTCCTACGAGCAGTACTTC.

The rearrangement uses TRBV30 and TRBJ2-3; 11 bases are a match to TRBD2. V shed 8 bases and J 3 bases; nucleotides not matched to a gene: 4. The CDR3 consists of 13 residues. CDR1 is GTSNPN and CDR2 is SVGIG in the germline V gene (reference sequence). In nucleotides, the CDR3 is TGTGCCCGTAGCGGGGGGGCGACAGATACGCAGTATTTT. It encodes CARSGGATDTQYF.

The chain has TRBV4-3 and TRBJ2-5, with a weak D call TRBD2 (6 bases). The V and J ends lost 1 base and 5 bases respectively, with 8 bases between them. Germline CDR1 reads LGHNA; CDR2 reads YSLEER. The length of the CDR3 is 13 residues. DNA of the CDR3: TGCGCCAGCAGCCAAGCGGGAGTTGAGACCCAGTACTTC. It translates to CASSQAGVETQYF.